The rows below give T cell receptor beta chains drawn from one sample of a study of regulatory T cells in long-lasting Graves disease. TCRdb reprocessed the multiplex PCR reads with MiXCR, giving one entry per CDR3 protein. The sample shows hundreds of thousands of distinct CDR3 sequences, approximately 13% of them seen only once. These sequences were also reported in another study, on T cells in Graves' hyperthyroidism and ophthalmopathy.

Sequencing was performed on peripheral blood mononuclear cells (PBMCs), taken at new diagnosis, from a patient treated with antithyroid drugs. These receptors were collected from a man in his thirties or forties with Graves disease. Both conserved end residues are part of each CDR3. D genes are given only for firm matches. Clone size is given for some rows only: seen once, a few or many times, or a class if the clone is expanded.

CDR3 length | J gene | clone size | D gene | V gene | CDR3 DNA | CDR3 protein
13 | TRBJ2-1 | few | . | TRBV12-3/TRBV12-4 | TGTGCCAGCAGCCACGTAATAAGCAATGAGCAGTTCTTC | CASSHVISNEQFF
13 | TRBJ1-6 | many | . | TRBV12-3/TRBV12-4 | TGTGCCAGCAGTTTAGGGATCGGATCACCCCTCCACTTT | CASSLGIGSPLHF
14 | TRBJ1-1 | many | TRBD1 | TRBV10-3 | TGTGCCATCACCGGGGGGACAGGGGTCACTGAAGCTTTCTTT | CAITGGTGVTEAFF
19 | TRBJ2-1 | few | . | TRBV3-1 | TGTGCCAGCAGCCAATCAACCGGGCCTAGCGCCTCACATGGCGATGAGCAGTTCTTC | CASSQSTGPSASHGDEQFF
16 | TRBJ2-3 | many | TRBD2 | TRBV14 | TGTGCCAGCAGCCAAGTCTGGGGGGGACCCACAGATACGCAGTATTTT | CASSQVWGGPTDTQYF
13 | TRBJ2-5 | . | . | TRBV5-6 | TGTGCCAGCAGCGCTATGGGGGCAGAGACCCAGTACTTC | CASSAMGAETQYF
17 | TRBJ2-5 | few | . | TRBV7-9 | TGTGCCAGCCTGTCCACGGAGCGCCGGATCCTTCAAGAGACCCAGTACTTC | CASLSTERRILQETQYF
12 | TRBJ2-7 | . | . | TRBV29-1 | TGCAGCGTGCGGGGCGGGACCTACGAGCAGTACTTC | CSVRGGTYEQYF
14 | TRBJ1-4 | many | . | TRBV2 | TGTGCCAACCACCTCGGACGGGGTAATGAAAAACTGTTTTTT | CANHLGRGNEKLFF
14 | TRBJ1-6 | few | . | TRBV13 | TGTGCCAGCAGCTTAGTCGCAGGGGTCATGCCCCTCCACTTT | CASSLVAGVMPLHF
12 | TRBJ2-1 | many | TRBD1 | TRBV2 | TGTGCCAGGAGGGACAGGGGCGATGAGCAGTTCTTC | CARRDRGDEQFF
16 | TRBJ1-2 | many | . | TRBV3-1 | TGTGCCAGCAGCCATTTTAGGACCAGCCCTAACTATGGCTACACCTTC | CASSHFRTSPNYGYTF
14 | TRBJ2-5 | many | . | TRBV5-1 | TGCGCCAGCAGCTTGGATGGACTAAGAGAGACCCAGTACTTC | CASSLDGLRETQYF
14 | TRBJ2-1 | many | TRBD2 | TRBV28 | TGTGCCAGCAGTTGGACTAGCGGGAGAGCTGAGCAGTTCTTC | CASSWTSGRAEQFF